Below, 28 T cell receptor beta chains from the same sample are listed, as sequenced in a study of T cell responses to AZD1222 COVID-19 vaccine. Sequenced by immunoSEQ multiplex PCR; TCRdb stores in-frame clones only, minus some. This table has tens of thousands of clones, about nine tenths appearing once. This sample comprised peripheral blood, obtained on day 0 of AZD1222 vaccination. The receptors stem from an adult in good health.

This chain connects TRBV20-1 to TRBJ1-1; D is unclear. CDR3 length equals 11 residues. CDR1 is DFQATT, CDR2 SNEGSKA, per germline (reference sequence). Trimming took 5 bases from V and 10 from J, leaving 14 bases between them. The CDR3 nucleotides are TGCAGTGCTCCCGACCGCGGAGGAGCTTTCTTT. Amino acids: CSAPDRGGAFF.

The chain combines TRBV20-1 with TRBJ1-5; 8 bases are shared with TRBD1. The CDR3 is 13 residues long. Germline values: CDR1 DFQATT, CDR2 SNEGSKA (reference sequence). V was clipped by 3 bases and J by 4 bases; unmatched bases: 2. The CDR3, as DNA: TGCAGTGCTAGTCAGGGGGCAAATCAGCCCCAGCATTTT. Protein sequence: CSASQGANQPQHF.

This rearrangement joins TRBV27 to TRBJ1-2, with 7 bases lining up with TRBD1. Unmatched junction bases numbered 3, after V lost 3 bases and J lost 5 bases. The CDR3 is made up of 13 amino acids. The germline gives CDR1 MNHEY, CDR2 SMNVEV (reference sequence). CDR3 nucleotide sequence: TGTGCCAGCAGTTTCGACAGGGATTATGGCTACACCTTC. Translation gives CASSFDRDYGYTF.

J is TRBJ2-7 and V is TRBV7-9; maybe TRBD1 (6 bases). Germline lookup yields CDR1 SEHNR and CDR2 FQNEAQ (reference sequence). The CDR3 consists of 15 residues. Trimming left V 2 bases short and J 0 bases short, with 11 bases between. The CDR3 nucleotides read TGTGCCAGCAGCTTACAGGGGCGATTCTCCTACGAGCAGTACTTC. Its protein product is CASSLQGRFSYEQYF.

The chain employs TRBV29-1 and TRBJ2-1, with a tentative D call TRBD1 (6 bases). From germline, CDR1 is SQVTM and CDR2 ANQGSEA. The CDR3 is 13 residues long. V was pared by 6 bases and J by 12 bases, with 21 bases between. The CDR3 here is CSVGDDRFIAQFF. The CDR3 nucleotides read TGCAGCGTCGGAGACGACAGGTTCATTGCGCAGTTCTTC.

The CDR3 spells CASKGGSTDTQYF. Written as DNA, the CDR3 is TGTGCCAGCAAGGGCGGAAGCACAGATACGCAGTATTTT. The chain couples TRBV27 to TRBJ2-3; D gene unclear. The CDR3 has 13 residues. Trimming stripped 7 bases from V and 0 bases from J, with 8 bases between. Germline V gene data show CDR1 as MNHEY and CDR2 as SMNVEV (reference sequence).

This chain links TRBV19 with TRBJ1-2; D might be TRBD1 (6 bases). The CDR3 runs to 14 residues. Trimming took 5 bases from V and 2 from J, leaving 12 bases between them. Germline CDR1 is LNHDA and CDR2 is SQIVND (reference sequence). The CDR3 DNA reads TGTGCCAGTAGTTATCAAAGGGGGAACTATGGCTACACCTTC. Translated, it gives CASSYQRGNYGYTF. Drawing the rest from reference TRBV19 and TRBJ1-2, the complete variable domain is DGGITQSPKYLFRKEGQNVTLSCEQNLNHDAMYWYRQDPGQGLRLIYYSQIVNDFQKGDIAEGYSVSREKKESFPLTVTSAQKNPTAFYLCASSYQRGNYGYTFGSGTRLTVV.

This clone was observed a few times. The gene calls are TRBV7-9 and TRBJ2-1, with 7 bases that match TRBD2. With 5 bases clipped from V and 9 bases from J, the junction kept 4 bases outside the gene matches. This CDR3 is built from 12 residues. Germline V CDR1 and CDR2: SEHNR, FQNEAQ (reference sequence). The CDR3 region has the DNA TGTGCCAGCAGCCCACAGCGGGGTGAGCAGTTCTTC. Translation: CASSPQRGEQFF.

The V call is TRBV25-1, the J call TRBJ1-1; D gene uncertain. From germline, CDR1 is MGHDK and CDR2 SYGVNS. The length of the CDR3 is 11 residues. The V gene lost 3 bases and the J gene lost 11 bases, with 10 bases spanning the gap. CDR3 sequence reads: CASSDAREAFF. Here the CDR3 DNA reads TGTGCCAGCAGTGATGCAAGGGAGGCTTTCTTT.

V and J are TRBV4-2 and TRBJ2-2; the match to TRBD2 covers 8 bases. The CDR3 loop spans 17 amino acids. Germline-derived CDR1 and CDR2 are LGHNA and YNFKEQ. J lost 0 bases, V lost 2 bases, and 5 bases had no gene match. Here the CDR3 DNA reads TGTGCCAGCAGCCAATCGCTACTAGCGGCGAACACCGGGGAGCTGTTTTTT. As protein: CASSQSLLAANTGELFF.

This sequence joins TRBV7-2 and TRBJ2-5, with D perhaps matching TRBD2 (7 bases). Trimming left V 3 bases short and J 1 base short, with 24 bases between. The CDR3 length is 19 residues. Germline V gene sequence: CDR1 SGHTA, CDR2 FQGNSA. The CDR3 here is CASSFTPDGGPILQETQYF. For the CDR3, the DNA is TGTGCCAGCAGCTTTACCCCGGACGGGGGGCCAATACTCCAAGAGACCCAGTACTTC.

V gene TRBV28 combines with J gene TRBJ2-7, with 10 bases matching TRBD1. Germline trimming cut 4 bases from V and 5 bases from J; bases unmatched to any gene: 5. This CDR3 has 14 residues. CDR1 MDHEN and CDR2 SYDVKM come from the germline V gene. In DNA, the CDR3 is TGTGCCAGCAGTTGGGACAGGGGATCAGACGAGCAGTACTTC. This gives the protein CASSWDRGSDEQYF. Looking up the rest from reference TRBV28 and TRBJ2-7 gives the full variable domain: DVKVTQSSRYLVKRTGEKVFLECVQDMDHENMFWYRQDPGLGLRLIYFSYDVKMKEKGDIPEGYSVSREKKERFSLILESASTNQTSMYLCASSWDRGSDEQYFGPGTRLTVT.

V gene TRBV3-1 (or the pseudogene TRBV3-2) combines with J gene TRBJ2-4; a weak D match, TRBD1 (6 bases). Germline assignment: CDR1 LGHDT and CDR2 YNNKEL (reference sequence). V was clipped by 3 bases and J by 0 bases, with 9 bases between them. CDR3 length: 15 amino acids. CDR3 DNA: TGTGCCAGCAGCCACTGGACAGTAGCCAAAAACATTCAGTACTTC. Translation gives CASSHWTVAKNIQYF.

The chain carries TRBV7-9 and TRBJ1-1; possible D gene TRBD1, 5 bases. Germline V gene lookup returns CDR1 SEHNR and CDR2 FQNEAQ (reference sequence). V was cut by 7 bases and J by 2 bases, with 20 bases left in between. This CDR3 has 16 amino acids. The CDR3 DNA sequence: TGTGCCAGCAACCTAGGGGTCAGCGGCTTAAACACTGAAGCTTTCTTT. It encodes CASNLGVSGLNTEAFF.

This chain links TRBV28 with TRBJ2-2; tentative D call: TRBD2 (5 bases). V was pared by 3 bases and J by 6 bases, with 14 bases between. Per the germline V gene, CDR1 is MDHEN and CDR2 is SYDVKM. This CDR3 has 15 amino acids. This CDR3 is CASSFAAGRAGELFF. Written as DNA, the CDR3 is TGTGCCAGCAGTTTTGCGGCGGGTAGGGCCGGGGAGCTGTTTTTT.

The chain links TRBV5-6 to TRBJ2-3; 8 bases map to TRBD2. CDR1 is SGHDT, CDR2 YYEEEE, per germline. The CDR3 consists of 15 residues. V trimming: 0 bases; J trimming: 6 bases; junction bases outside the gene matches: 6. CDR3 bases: TGTGCCAGCAGCTTGGCCACGGGCGGGGGGGATACGCAGTATTTT. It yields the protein CASSLATGGGDTQYF.

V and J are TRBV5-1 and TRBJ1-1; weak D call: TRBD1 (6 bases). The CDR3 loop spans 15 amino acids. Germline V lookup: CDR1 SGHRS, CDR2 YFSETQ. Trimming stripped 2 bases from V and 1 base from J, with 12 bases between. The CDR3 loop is CASSFMGARNTEAFF. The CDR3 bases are TGCGCCAGCAGCTTTATGGGGGCGAGGAACACTGAAGCTTTCTTT.

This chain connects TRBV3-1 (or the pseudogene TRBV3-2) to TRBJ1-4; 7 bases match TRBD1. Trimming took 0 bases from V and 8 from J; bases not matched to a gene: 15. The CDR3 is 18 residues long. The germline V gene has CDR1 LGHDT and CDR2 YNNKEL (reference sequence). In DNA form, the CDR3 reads TGTGCCAGCAGCCAAGACCAAAAACTGACAGGGCCTGGGGAAAAACTGTTTTTT. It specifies CASSQDQKLTGPGEKLFF.

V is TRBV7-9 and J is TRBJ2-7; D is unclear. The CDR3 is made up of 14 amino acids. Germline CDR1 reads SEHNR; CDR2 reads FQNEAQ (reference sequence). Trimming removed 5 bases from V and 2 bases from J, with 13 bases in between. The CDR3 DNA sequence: TGTGCCAGCAGCCGGGTTGTATCCCCCTACGAGCAGTACTTC. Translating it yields CASSRVVSPYEQYF.

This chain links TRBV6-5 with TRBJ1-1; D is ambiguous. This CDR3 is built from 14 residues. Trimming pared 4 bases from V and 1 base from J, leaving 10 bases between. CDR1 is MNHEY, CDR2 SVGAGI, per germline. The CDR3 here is CASSFQAPNTEAFF. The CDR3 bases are TGTGCCAGCAGTTTCCAGGCGCCGAACACTGAAGCTTTCTTT.

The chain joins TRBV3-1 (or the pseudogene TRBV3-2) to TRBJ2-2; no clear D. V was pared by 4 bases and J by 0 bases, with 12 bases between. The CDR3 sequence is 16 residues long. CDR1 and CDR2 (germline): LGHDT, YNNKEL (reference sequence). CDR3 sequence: CASSLRSVANTGELFF. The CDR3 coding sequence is TGTGCCAGCAGCCTCCGGTCAGTCGCGAACACCGGGGAGCTGTTTTTT.

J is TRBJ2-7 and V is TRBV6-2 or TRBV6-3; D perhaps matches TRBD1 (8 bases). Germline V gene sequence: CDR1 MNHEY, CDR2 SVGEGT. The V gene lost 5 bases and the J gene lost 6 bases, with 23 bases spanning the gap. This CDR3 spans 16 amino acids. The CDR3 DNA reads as TGTGCCAGCAGTCCAGTTCCCGGGACAGGACTAGGCGAGCAGTACTTC. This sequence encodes CASSPVPGTGLGEQYF.

The CDR3 DNA reads TGTGCCAGCAAATCCGCCGGGACTAGTTACAATGAGCAGTTCTTC. This codes for CASKSAGTSYNEQFF. This chain joins TRBV7-2 and TRBJ2-1; 8 bases line up with TRBD2. With 7 bases clipped from V and 4 bases from J, the junction kept 9 bases outside the gene matches. The germline V gene has CDR1 SGHTA and CDR2 FQGNSA. CDR3 size: 15 residues.

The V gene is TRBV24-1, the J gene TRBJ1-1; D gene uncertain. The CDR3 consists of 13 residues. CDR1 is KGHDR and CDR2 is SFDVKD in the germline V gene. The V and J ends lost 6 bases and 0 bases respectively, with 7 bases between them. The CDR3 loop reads CATSNGMNTEAFF. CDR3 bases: TGTGCCACCAGTAACGGAATGAACACTGAAGCTTTCTTT.

CDR3 sequence reads: CASSYQSSYNEQFF. The DNA of the CDR3 is TGTGCCAGCAGCTACCAGAGCTCCTACAATGAGCAGTTCTTC. The chain recombines TRBV11-3 with TRBJ2-1; unclear D gene. Germline CDR1 and CDR2: SGHNT and YENEEA. The CDR3 extends over 14 amino acids. V lost 4 bases and J lost 0, with 7 bases in between.

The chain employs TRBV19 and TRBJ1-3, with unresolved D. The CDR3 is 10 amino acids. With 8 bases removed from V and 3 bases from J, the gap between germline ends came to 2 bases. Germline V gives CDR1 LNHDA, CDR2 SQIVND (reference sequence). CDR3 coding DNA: TGTGCCAGTCATGGAAACACCATATATTTT. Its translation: CASHGNTIYF.

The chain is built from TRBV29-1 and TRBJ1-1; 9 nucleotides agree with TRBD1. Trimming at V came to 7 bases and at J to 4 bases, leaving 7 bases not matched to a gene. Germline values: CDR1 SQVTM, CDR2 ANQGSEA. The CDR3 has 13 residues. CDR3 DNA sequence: TGCAGCGCCATGGGACAGGGTATCACTGAAGCTTTCTTT. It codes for CSAMGQGITEAFF.

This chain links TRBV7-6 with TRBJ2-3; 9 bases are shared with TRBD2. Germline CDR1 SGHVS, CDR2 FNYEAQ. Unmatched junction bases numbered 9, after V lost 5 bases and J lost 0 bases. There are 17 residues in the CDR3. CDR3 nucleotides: TGTGCCAGCAGCCCTCCCGCGGGGGGGATTAGCACAGATACGCAGTATTTT. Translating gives CASSPPAGGISTDTQYF.